The clone carrying this T cell receptor (beta chain) has more than one count but fewer than ten. The target antigen is unknown. This sample is part of a study of T cells after yellow fever vaccination. As for the study in general: Where fractions had low cell numbers, libraries were prepared from them with the SMART-Seq v4 Ultra Low Input RNA kit. Findings and limits, study-wide: The presence of abundant clonotypes contaminating from the bulk population was possible in FACS-sorted repertoires. Weaker in magnitude, the secondary response showed a faster peak on day 5 versus 15.

A 5'RACE template-switching step, the method used to make TCR cDNA, added a universal primer site and UMIs. TCRdb re-called the 5' RACE reads with MiXCR, one entry per CDR3 protein. The repertoire consists of about 340,000 distinct CDR3 sequences, with 12% occurring once and the leading ten covering 2.5% to 4%. This TCR was recovered from a man aged 18 to 30 who received the YFV17D yellow fever vaccine. The specimen comprised CD4+ T cells sorted from PBMCs, sampled 15 days after the yellow fever booster vaccination.

The CDR3 region is CASSQGIREDEKLFF. Here the CDR3 DNA reads TGTGCCAGCAGCCAAGGTATCAGGGAGGATGAAAAACTGTTTTTT. V is TRBV7-9 and J is TRBJ1-4; TRBD1 is a possible D gene (5 bases). CDR1 SEHNR and CDR2 FQNEAQ come from the germline V gene (reference sequence). CDR3 size: 15 residues. V was trimmed by 5 bases and J by 6 bases, leaving 16 bases between them.